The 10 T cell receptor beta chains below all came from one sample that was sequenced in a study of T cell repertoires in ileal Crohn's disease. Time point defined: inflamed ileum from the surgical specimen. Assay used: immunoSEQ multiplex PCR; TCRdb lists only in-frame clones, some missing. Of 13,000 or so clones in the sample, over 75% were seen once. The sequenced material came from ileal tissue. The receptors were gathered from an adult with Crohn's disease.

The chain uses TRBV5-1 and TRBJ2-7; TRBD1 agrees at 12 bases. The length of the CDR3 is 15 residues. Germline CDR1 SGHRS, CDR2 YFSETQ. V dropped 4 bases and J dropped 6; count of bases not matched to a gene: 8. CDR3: CASSIQGQGAGEQYF. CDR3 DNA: TGCGCCAGCAGCATACAGGGACAGGGGGCGGGCGAGCAGTACTTC.

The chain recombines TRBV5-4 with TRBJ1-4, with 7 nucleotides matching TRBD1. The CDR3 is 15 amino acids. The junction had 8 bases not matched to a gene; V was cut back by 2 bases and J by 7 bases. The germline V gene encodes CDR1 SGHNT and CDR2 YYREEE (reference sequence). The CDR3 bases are TGTGCCAGCAGCTTAGATAAGGGGGCGGCTGAAAAACTGTTTTTT. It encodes CASSLDKGAAEKLFF. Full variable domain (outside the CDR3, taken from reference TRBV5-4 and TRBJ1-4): ETGVTQSPTHLIKTRGQQVTLRCSSQSGHNTVSWYQQALGQGPQFIFQYYREEENGRGNFPPRFSGLQFPNYSSELNVNALELDDSALYLCASSLDKGAAEKLFFGSGTQLSVL.

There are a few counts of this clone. CDR3 residues: CAWEISGTGMYEQYF. The DNA of the CDR3 is TGTGCCTGGGAGATATCCGGGACAGGGATGTACGAGCAGTACTTC. The rearrangement uses TRBV30 and TRBJ2-7, with TRBD1 matching 9 bases. The V segment lost 5 bases and the J segment 4 bases; nucleotides outside the gene matches: 12. Germline V gene sequence: CDR1 GTSNPN, CDR2 SVGIG (reference sequence). This CDR3 contains 15 residues.

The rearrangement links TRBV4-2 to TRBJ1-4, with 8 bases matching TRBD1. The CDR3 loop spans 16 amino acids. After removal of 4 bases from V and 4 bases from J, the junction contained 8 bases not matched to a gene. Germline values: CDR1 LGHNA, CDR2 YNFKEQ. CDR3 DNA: TGTGCCAGCAGCCCGGACAGGGAAGGGGGTAATGAAAAACTGTTTTTT. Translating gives CASSPDREGGNEKLFF.

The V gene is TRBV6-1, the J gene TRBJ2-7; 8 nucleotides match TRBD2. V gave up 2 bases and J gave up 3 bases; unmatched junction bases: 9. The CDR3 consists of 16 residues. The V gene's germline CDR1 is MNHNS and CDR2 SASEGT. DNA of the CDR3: TGTGCCAGCAGTGAATCTTTGAGCGGGGGCGTCTACGAGCAGTACTTC. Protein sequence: CASSESLSGGVYEQYF.

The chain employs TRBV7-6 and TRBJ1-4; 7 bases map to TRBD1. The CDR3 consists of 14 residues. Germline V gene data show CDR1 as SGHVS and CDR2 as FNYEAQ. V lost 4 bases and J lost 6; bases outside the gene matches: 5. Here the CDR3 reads CASSSGGGDEKLFF. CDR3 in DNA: TGTGCCAGCAGCTCAGGGGGGGGTGATGAAAAACTGTTTTTT.

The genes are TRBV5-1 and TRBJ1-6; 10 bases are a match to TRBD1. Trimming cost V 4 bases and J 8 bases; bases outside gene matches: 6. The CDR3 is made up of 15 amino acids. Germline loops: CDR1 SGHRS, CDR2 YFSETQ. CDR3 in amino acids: CASSTTGGADSPLHF. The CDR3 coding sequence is TGCGCCAGCAGCACGACAGGGGGCGCGGATTCACCCCTCCACTTT.

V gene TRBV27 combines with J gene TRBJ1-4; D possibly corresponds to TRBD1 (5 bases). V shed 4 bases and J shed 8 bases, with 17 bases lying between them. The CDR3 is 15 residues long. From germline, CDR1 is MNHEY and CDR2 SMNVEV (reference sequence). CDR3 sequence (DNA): TGTGCCAGCAGTTCCCACGCAGGGTTTGAGGAAAAACTGTTTTTT. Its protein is CASSSHAGFEEKLFF. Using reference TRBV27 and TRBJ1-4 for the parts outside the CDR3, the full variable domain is EAQVTQNPRYLITVTGKKLTVTCSQNMNHEYMSWYRQDPGLGLRQIYYSMNVEVTDKGDVPEGYKVSRKEKRNFPLILESPSPNQTSLYFCASSSHAGFEEKLFFGSGTQLSVL.

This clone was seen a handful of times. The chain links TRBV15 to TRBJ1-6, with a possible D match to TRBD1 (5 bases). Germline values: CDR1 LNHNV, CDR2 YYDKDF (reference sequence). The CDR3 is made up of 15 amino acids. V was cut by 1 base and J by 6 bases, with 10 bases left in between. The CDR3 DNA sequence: TGTGCCACCAGCAGAGCGTGGGGACCTAATTCACCCCTCCACTTT. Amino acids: CATSRAWGPNSPLHF.

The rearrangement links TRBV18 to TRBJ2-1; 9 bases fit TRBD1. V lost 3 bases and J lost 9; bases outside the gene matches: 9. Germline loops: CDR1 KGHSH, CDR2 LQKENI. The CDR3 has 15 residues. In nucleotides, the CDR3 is TGTGCCAGCTCACCTGACAGGGGGGGTACAGGTGAGCAGTTCTTC. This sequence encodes CASSPDRGGTGEQFF.